These 27 T cell receptor beta chains share one sample of origin, sequenced in a study of blood T cell repertoires in COVID-19. Clones were sequenced by immunoSEQ multiplex PCR, and TCRdb holds only the in-frame ones, with some missing. This table has hundreds of thousands of clones, about 85% appearing once. The sample taken for sequencing was PBMCs or T cells enriched from blood (not recorded which). The receptors were gathered from a woman aged 50 to 60 who had recovered from COVID-19.

This clone was observed a few times. V gene TRBV5-4 combines with J gene TRBJ1-1, with 7 bases identical to TRBD1. This CDR3 has 16 amino acids. V lost 2 bases, J lost 0 bases, and 7 bases stayed unmatched. CDR1 is SGHNT and CDR2 is YYREEE in the germline V gene (reference sequence). This CDR3 is CASSLDRDFMNTEAFF. CDR3 nucleotides: TGTGCCAGCAGCTTAGACAGGGACTTCATGAACACTGAAGCTTTCTTT.

V and J are TRBV10-1 and TRBJ2-5; D is unresolved. This CDR3 spans 15 amino acids. The V end lost 2 bases, the J end lost 4 bases, and 14 bases lay between the germline ends. The germline gives CDR1 WNHNN, CDR2 SYGVQD (reference sequence). CDR3 DNA: TGCGCCAGCAGTGAGAGGCAGGCAGCTATAGAGACCCAGTACTTC. Its translation: CASSERQAAIETQYF.

This clone was detected a few times. This chain links TRBV19 with TRBJ1-3; 9 nucleotides line up with TRBD1. In germline, CDR1 is LNHDA, CDR2 SQIVND (reference sequence). The CDR3 loop spans 13 amino acids. Trimming took 8 bases from V and 2 from J; bases not matched to a gene: 1. CDR3 region: CASRDRAGNTIYF. Written as DNA, the CDR3 is TGTGCCAGTCGGGACAGGGCTGGAAACACCATATATTTT.

The chain uses TRBV19 and TRBJ1-2; 7 positions match TRBD1. V gave up 5 bases and J gave up 2 bases; unmatched junction bases: 8. The length of the CDR3 is 15 residues. Germline V gene lookup returns CDR1 LNHDA and CDR2 SQIVND (reference sequence). CDR3 amino acids: CASSGGGAGNYGYTF. CDR3 nucleotides: TGTGCCAGTAGTGGAGGGGGCGCGGGCAACTATGGCTACACCTTC.

This clone has a single count. The genes are TRBV5-1 and TRBJ1-1; D is undetermined. V was shortened by 0 bases and J by 3 bases, with 18 bases between the two germline ends. The CDR3 loop spans 17 amino acids. Germline CDR1 reads SGHRS; CDR2 reads YFSETQ. The CDR3 region has the DNA TGCGCCAGCAGCTTGGGTGGTAAGGCAACGGCGGACACTGAAGCTTTCTTT. As protein: CASSLGGKATADTEAFF.

This clone was counted a few times. The chain combines TRBV18 with TRBJ1-6; TRBD1 matches 9 bases. The CDR3 contains 16 residues. Germline V gives CDR1 KGHSH, CDR2 LQKENI. Unmatched junction bases numbered 11, after V lost 6 bases and J lost 8 bases. CDR3 amino acids: CASSPIRDREYSPLHF. In nucleotides, the CDR3 is TGTGCCAGCTCCCCCATCCGGGACAGGGAATATTCACCCCTCCACTTT.

This clone was seen more than once but under ten times. The genes are TRBV4-2 and TRBJ2-3; the match to TRBD2 covers 7 bases. CDR1 is LGHNA and CDR2 is YNFKEQ in the germline V gene. Germline trimming cut 3 bases from V and 6 bases from J; bases unmatched to any gene: 15. The CDR3 runs to 17 residues. CDR3: CASSQGPPGGTGDTQYF. In nucleotides, the CDR3 is TGTGCCAGCAGCCAGGGCCCTCCGGGGGGTACGGGGGATACGCAGTATTTT.

V is TRBV5-6 and J is TRBJ1-2; no firm D call. Germline-derived CDR1 and CDR2 are SGHDT and YYEEEE. V was trimmed by 0 bases and J by 7 bases, leaving 4 bases between them. This CDR3 is built from 11 residues. CDR3 nucleotides: TGTGCCAGCAGCTTGGGCGGTGGCTACACCTTC. Its translation: CASSLGGGYTF.

The chain has TRBV7-7 and TRBJ2-5; TRBD1 matches at 9 bases. The CDR3 consists of 15 residues. V was pared by 6 bases and J by 5 bases, with 10 bases of the junction left unmatched. Germline lookup yields CDR1 SSHAT and CDR2 FNYEAQ (reference sequence). The CDR3 protein is CASRKLTGTGETQYF. The CDR3 DNA follows: TGTGCCAGCAGAAAACTAACTGGGACAGGGGAGACCCAGTACTTC.

This clone was recorded at least ten times. The V gene is TRBV9, the J gene TRBJ1-3; TRBD1 might be the D (6 bases). The CDR3 is 14 residues long. From germline, CDR1 is SGDLS and CDR2 YYNGEE. Between the trimmed V and J ends, which lost 4 bases and 2 bases, there was a span of 10 bases. The CDR3 DNA reads TGTGCCAGCAGCCCTACAGGGCCTGGAAACACCATATATTTT. Translation: CASSPTGPGNTIYF.

This clone was seen a few times. The chain has TRBV7-3 and TRBJ1-6, with a tentative D call TRBD1 (5 bases). The CDR3 has 14 amino acids. V lost 3 bases and J 9 bases, leaving 12 bases between the germline ends. Germline V CDR1 and CDR2: SGHTA, FQGTGA. CDR3 DNA: TGTGCCAGCAGCTTGGGGCAGGGTGTTTCACCCCTCCACTTT. This translates into CASSLGQGVSPLHF.

The rearrangement links TRBV2 to TRBJ2-2; TRBD1 matches at 8 bases. The V gene end was trimmed by 9 bases and the J gene end by 5 bases; junction bases not matched to a gene: 5. This CDR3 spans 13 amino acids. Germline V gene sequence: CDR1 SNHLY, CDR2 FYNNEI. The CDR3 loop reads CASRTGRTGELFF. The CDR3, as DNA: TGTGCCAGTCGGACAGGGAGAACCGGGGAGCTGTTTTTT. Full variable domain (missing parts from reference TRBV2 and TRBJ2-2): EPEVTQTPSHQVTQMGQEVILRCVPISNHLYFYWYRQILGQKVEFLVSFYNNEISEKSEIFDDQFSVERPDGSNFTLKIRSTKLEDSAMYFCASRTGRTGELFFGEGSRLTVL.

The V gene is TRBV18, the J gene TRBJ2-1; no clear D. Germline CDR1 is KGHSH and CDR2 is LQKENI. Trimming pared 0 bases from V and 0 bases from J, leaving 12 bases between. CDR3 length: 17 amino acids. CDR3 bases: TGTGCCAGCTCACCACCCCCGATTTCGAGCTCCTACAATGAGCAGTTCTTC. Translated, it gives CASSPPPISSSYNEQFF. Complete variable domain (other parts from reference TRBV18 and TRBJ2-1): NAGVMQNPRHLVRRRGQEARLRCSPMKGHSHVYWYRQLPEEGLKFMVYLQKENIIDESGMPKERFSAEFPKEGPSILRIQQVVRGDSAAYFCASSPPPISSSYNEQFFGPGTRLTVL.

This chain uses TRBV30 with TRBJ1-3, with D maybe TRBD1 (6 bases). CDR3 length: 12 amino acids. Trimming stripped 3 bases from V and 6 bases from J, with 9 bases between. Germline V gene sequence: CDR1 GTSNPN, CDR2 SVGIG (reference sequence). CDR3: CAWSGGANTIYF. The CDR3 coding sequence is TGTGCCTGGAGCGGGGGGGCAAACACCATATATTTT.

The chain couples TRBV14 to TRBJ1-2; TRBD1 is a possible D gene (5 bases). The V gene's germline CDR1 is SGHDN and CDR2 FVKESK. The germline V and J ends were trimmed by 0 bases and 4 bases, with 9 bases remaining between them. This CDR3 contains 14 residues. The CDR3: CASSQEGGVYGYTF. CDR3 in DNA: TGTGCCAGCAGCCAAGAGGGAGGGGTCTATGGCTACACCTTC. Full variable domain (outside the CDR3, taken from reference TRBV14 and TRBJ1-2): EAGVTQFPSHSVIEKGQTVTLRCDPISGHDNLYWYRRVMGKEIKFLLHFVKESKQDESGMPNNRFLAERTGGTYSTLKVQPAELEDSGVYFCASSQEGGVYGYTFGSGTRLTVV.

In this sample, this clone turned up once. This chain joins TRBV4-1 and TRBJ1-3; unclear D gene. Germline V gene sequence: CDR1 MGHRA, CDR2 YSYEKL. The germline V and J ends were trimmed by 0 bases and 3 bases, with 12 bases remaining between them. This CDR3 contains 16 residues. The CDR3 DNA is TGCGCCAGCAGCCAAGATTTCGGGGTTCGTGGAAACACCATATATTTT. Encoded protein: CASSQDFGVRGNTIYF.

The V gene is TRBV7-2, the J gene TRBJ1-4; D not certain. CDR1 and CDR2 from the germline V gene are SGHTA and FQGNSA. V lost 1 base and J lost 4, with 7 bases in between. The CDR3 has 14 residues. CDR3 nucleotides: TGTGCCAGCAGCTTAGACGTGCGTAATGAAAAACTGTTTTTT. Amino acids: CASSLDVRNEKLFF.

The chain uses TRBV9 and TRBJ2-5; D is possibly TRBD1 (5 bases). V was pared by 3 bases and J by 2 bases, with 11 bases between. Germline V gene data show CDR1 as SGDLS and CDR2 as YYNGEE. This CDR3 comprises 14 residues. The CDR3 nucleotides read TGTGCCAGCAGCGCCCAGGGTCCTCAAGAGACCCAGTACTTC. This translates into CASSAQGPQETQYF.

The chain is built from TRBV5-4 and TRBJ2-1; 9 bases line up with TRBD2. Germline V CDR1 and CDR2: SGHNT, YYREEE (reference sequence). This CDR3 comprises 15 residues. With 4 bases clipped from V and 5 bases from J, the junction kept 7 bases outside the gene matches. The CDR3, as DNA: TGTGCCAGCAGCCCCAGGACTAGCGCCAACAATGAGCAGTTCTTC. Protein: CASSPRTSANNEQFF.

J is TRBJ2-1 and V is TRBV9; 8 bases agree with TRBD2. Per germline, CDR1 SGDLS and CDR2 YYNGEE. V trimming: 0 bases; J trimming: 3 bases; junction bases outside the gene matches: 5. The CDR3 contains 16 residues. Here the CDR3 reads CASSVAGGFVYNEQFF. The CDR3 region has the DNA TGTGCCAGCAGCGTAGCGGGGGGGTTCGTCTACAATGAGCAGTTCTTC.

Here the CDR3 DNA reads TGTGCCAGCAGGCTGATACAGGGGAACACTGAAGCTTTCTTT. This codes for CASRLIQGNTEAFF. The V and J genes are TRBV27 and TRBJ1-1; TRBD1 might be the D (6 bases). CDR1 and CDR2 from the germline V gene are MNHEY and SMNVEV (reference sequence). The CDR3 is 14 residues long. V lost 6 bases and J 1 base, leaving 12 bases between the germline ends.

This clone has a handful of counts. J is TRBJ1-2 and V is TRBV24-1; tentative D call: TRBD1 (5 bases). Germline CDR1 KGHDR, CDR2 SFDVKD. The CDR3 is made up of 15 amino acids. With 2 bases removed from V and 8 bases from J, the gap between germline ends came to 17 bases. CDR3 in DNA: TGTGCCACCAGTGATTCCGCCGGCAGGGCAAGGGGCTACACCTTC. Protein: CATSDSAGRARGYTF.

The J gene is TRBJ1-3, the V gene TRBV12-3 or TRBV12-4; 7 bases fit TRBD1. This CDR3 has 13 residues. Unmatched junction bases numbered 3, after V lost 6 bases and J lost 4 bases. The CDR3 DNA is TGTGCCAGCAGCTCAGGGGGAGGAAACACCATATATTTT. It yields the protein CASSSGGGNTIYF.

In this sample, this clone turned up once. The CDR3 reads CASSLNRDTSYEQYF. The CDR3, as DNA: TGTGCCAGCAGCCTAAACCGAGACACCTCCTACGAGCAGTACTTC. V gene TRBV11-2 combines with J gene TRBJ2-7; D is ambiguous. V shed 5 bases and J shed 0 bases, with 14 bases lying between them. The CDR3 has 15 residues. Germline V gene sequence: CDR1 SGHAT, CDR2 FQNNGV.

V gene TRBV28 combines with J gene TRBJ2-2; D is possibly TRBD2 (6 bases). Per the germline V gene, CDR1 is MDHEN and CDR2 is SYDVKM. With 5 bases removed from V and 4 bases from J, the gap between germline ends came to 11 bases. The CDR3 length is 14 residues. The CDR3 loop is CASSRGGSTGELFF. In DNA form, the CDR3 reads TGTGCCAGCAGTAGGGGAGGTAGCACCGGGGAGCTGTTTTTT.

The genes are TRBV12-3 or TRBV12-4 and TRBJ1-1, with D possibly TRBD1 on 6 matching bases. V was pared by 5 bases and J by 7 bases, with 14 bases between. This CDR3 has 13 amino acids. The CDR3 spells CASSGQGFNEAFF. The CDR3 nucleotides are TGTGCCAGCAGTGGGCAGGGGTTCAATGAAGCTTTCTTT.

This chain uses TRBV11-2 with TRBJ1-4, with 8 bases matching TRBD1. The V and J ends lost 5 bases and 7 bases, in that order; junction bases with no gene match: 12. CDR1 SGHAT and CDR2 FQNNGV come from the germline V gene. The CDR3 runs 16 residues. The CDR3 reads CASSEYRTGKTEKLFF. In DNA, the CDR3 is TGTGCCAGCAGCGAATATCGGACAGGGAAAACTGAAAAACTGTTTTTT.